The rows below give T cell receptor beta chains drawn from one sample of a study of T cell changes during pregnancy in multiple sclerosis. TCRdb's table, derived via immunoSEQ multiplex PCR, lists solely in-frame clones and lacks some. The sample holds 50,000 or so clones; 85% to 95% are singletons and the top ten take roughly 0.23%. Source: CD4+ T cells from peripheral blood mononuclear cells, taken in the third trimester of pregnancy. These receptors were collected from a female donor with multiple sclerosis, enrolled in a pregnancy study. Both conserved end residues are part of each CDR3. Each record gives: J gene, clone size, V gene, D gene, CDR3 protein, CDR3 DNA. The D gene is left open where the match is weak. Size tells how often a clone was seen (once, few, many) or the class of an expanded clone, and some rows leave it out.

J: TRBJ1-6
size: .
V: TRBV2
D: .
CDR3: CASSGVEDTPLHF
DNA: TGTGCCAGCAGTGGTGTGGAGGATACACCCCTCCACTTT

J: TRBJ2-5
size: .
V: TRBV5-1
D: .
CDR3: CASSPQETQYF
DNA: TGCGCCAGCAGCCCACAAGAGACCCAGTACTTC

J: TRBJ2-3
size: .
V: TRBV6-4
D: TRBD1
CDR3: CASSGQGSQDTDTQYF
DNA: TGTGCCAGCAGCGGACAGGGGTCGCAAGACACAGATACGCAGTATTTT

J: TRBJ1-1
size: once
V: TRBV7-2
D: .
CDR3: CASSLSSLNTEAFF
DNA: TGTGCCAGCAGCTTAAGTAGCCTAAACACTGAAGCTTTCTTT

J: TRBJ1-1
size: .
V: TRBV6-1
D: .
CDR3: CASSDLGAKGSTEAFF
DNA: TGTGCCAGCAGTGATCTGGGGGCTAAGGGTAGTACTGAAGCTTTCTTT

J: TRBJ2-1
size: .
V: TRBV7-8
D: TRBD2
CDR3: CASGPSGNNEQFF
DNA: TGTGCCAGCGGCCCTAGCGGGAACAATGAGCAGTTCTTC

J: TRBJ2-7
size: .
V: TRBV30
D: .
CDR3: CAWSGRGQGDIYEQYF
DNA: TGTGCCTGGAGTGGGCGGGGGCAGGGAGATATCTACGAGCAGTACTTC

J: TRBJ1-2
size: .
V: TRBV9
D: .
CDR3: CASSVGGGGYGYTF
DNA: TGTGCCAGCAGCGTAGGTGGGGGCGGATATGGCTACACCTTC

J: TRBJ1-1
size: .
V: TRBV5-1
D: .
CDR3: CASSLADLNTEAFF
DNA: TGCGCCAGCAGCTTGGCTGACTTGAACACTGAAGCTTTCTTT

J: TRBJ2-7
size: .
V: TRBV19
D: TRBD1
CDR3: CASRKGASYEQYF
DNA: TGTGCCAGTAGGAAGGGGGCGTCTTACGAGCAGTACTTC

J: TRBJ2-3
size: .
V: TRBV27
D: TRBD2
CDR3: CASSITSLAGGLTDTQYF
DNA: TGTGCCAGCAGTATTACTTCACTAGCGGGAGGTCTCACAGATACGCAGTATTTT

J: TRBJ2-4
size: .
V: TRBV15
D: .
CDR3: CATSSHGVAKNIQYF
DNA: TGTGCCACCAGCAGCCATGGAGTAGCCAAAAACATTCAGTACTTC

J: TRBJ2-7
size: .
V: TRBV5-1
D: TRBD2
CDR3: CASSLVGGREGEQYF
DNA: TGCGCCAGCAGCTTGGTTGGTGGCAGGGAGGGCGAGCAGTACTTC

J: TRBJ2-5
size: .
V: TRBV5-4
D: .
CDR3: CASSLFSQETQYF
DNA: TGTGCCAGCAGCTTGTTCAGTCAAGAGACCCAGTACTTC

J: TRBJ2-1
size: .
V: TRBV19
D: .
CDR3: CASSIGTRGRGEQFF
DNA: TGTGCCAGTAGTATAGGAACGCGGGGGAGGGGGGAGCAGTTCTTC

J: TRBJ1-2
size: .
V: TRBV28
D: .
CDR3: CASSFRGTYYGYTF
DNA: TGTGCCAGCAGTTTTCGGGGAACGTACTATGGCTACACCTTC

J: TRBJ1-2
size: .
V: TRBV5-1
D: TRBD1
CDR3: CATGTDGGYTF
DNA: TGCGCCACCGGGACAGATGGTGGCTACACCTTC

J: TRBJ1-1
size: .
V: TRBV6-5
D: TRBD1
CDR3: CASSRGRDTEAFF
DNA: TGTGCCAGCAGCAGGGGGCGGGACACTGAAGCTTTCTTT

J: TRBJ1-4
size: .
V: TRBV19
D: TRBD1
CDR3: CASTTGQYNEKLFF
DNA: TGTGCCAGCACTACGGGACAGTATAATGAAAAACTGTTTTTT